This entry concerns a single T cell receptor (beta chain). The antigen remains unidentified. Germline CDR1 reads MNHEY; CDR2 reads SMNVEV (reference sequence). Trimming cost V 2 bases and J 6 bases, with 26 bases left between them. CDR3 size: 19 residues. This entry comes from a study of PD-1 blockade in classical Hodgkin lymphoma. Clones were read by immunoSEQ multiplex PCR, and TCRdb kept only the in-frame ones, dropping some. The sample carries about 60,000 clones, roughly nine tenths recorded once. Notes on the study in general: Reported baseline diversity: healthy donors highest, relapsed/refractory patients lowest. Some patients began nivolumab under 1 year after ASCT. These patients were excluded from later analyses.

No patient escaped relapse after autologous stem cell transplantation, and brentuximab vedotin exposure varied. The V gene is TRBV27, the J gene TRBJ2-1, with D perhaps TRBD2 (6 bases). The source is a human donor with classical Hodgkin lymphoma. The input for sequencing was peripheral blood mononuclear cells (PBMCs), taken at baseline. The CDR3 coding sequence is TGTGCCAGCAGTTTAAGTGGCATGGTTGGGGACTCCAGATTCAATGAGCAGTTCTTC. Its translation: CASSLSGMVGDSRFNEQFF.